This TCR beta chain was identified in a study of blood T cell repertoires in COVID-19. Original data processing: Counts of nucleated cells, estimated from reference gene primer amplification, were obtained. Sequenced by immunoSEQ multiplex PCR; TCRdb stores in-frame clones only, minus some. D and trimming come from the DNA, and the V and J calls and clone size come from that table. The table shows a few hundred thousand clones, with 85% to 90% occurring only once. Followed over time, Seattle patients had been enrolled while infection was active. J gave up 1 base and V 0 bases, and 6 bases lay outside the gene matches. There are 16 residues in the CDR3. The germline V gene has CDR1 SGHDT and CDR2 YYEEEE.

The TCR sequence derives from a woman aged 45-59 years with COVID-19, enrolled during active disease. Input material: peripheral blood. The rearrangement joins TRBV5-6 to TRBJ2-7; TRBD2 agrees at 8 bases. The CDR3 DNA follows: TGTGCCAGCAGCTTGGCGAGGCGGGAGGAATCCTACGAGCAGTACTTC. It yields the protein CASSLARREESYEQYF.